Listed below are T cell receptor beta chains from one sample, sequenced in a study of blood T cell repertoires in COVID-19. Produced via immunoSEQ multiplex PCR; TCRdb's table is partial and in-frame only. Of 110,000 to 150,000 clones listed, 84% are singletons. Material: peripheral blood. Receptor source: a human donor in a cohort sampled during active COVID-19. Each CDR3 is given with its conserved first and last residue. D genes are given only for firm matches. Size values are once, few and many counts, or a class for expanded clones, and some rows have none.

D gene	J gene	V gene	clone size	CDR3 DNA	CDR3 protein
NA	TRBJ1-6	TRBV7-9	few	TGTGCCAGCAGCTCGAGGGAGGTGGGGAATTCACCCCTCCACTTT	CASSSREVGNSPLHF
NA	TRBJ1-4	TRBV2	NA	TGTGCCAGCAGTCGACAGTTCCTAAATGAAAAACTGTTTTTT	CASSRQFLNEKLFF
NA	TRBJ2-4	TRBV18	many	TGTGCCAGCTCACCGGAGCTCCTAGCCAAAAACATTCAGTACTTC	CASSPELLAKNIQYF
NA	TRBJ2-2	TRBV19	NA	TGTGCCAGTAATCGGGGCGCGGGGACCGGGGAGCTGTTTTTT	CASNRGAGTGELFF
NA	TRBJ1-1	TRBV7-2	many	TGTGCCAGCAGCCGCCGACAGTTTGAAGCTTTCTTT	CASSRRQFEAFF
NA	TRBJ2-5	TRBV19	NA	TGTGCCAGTAGTTCGACATACCAAGAGACCCAGTACTTC	CASSSTYQETQYF
TRBD1	TRBJ1-1	TRBV19	NA	TGTGCCAGTAGTTCCAGGACAGGCCCTGAAGCTTTCTTT	CASSSRTGPEAFF
TRBD2	TRBJ2-1	TRBV5-1	NA	TGCGCCAGCAGCGCGACTAGCGGGGGGGCAAATGAGCAGTTCTTC	CASSATSGGANEQFF
TRBD2	TRBJ2-1	TRBV29-1	NA	TGCAGCGTTGACGTTACTAGCGGGGGGGTGTACAATGAGCAGTTCTTC	CSVDVTSGGVYNEQFF
TRBD2	TRBJ2-1	TRBV27	NA	TGTGCCAGCAGTTTCTTTGGGCTAGCGGGAGTCCACAATGAGCAGTTCTTC	CASSFFGLAGVHNEQFF
NA	TRBJ1-1	TRBV5-1	NA	TGCGCCAGCAGCTTACAATCGGGGAGCACTGAAGCTTTCTTT	CASSLQSGSTEAFF
TRBD2	TRBJ2-3	TRBV25-1	once	TGTGCCAGCAGTCCTAGCGGGAGGGGCACAGATACGCAGTATTTT	CASSPSGRGTDTQYF
TRBD1	TRBJ1-5	TRBV6-4	NA	TGTGCCAGCAGTGACTCGGAGGGTCGACAGGGAGGATTTGGCAATCAGCCCCAGCATTTT	CASSDSEGRQGGFGNQPQHF
NA	TRBJ1-5	TRBV7-8	NA	TGTGCCAGCAGCTTAGGGCAGAATCAGCCCCAGCATTTT	CASSLGQNQPQHF
NA	TRBJ1-2	TRBV27	once	TGTGCCAGCAGTTTAAGCGCAAGCTATGGCTACACCTTC	CASSLSASYGYTF
NA	TRBJ2-6	TRBV9	NA	TGTGCCAGCAGCCCCTCGGGGGTCGGGGCCAACGTCCTGACTTTC	CASSPSGVGANVLTF
TRBD2	TRBJ2-5	TRBV5-5	NA	TGTGCCAGCATCACGATCCCGCGGGGGGGGCAAGAGACCCAGTACTTC	CASITIPRGGQETQYF
NA	TRBJ1-2	TRBV5-8	NA	TGTGCCAGCAGCCCCGGGGGGCAGAGGACCTATGGCTACACCTTC	CASSPGGQRTYGYTF
TRBD2	TRBJ2-1	TRBV19	NA	TGTGCCAGTAGTATAAAAGCGCCGGGACTAGGAGGGCGGAAGGACAATGAGCAGTTCTTC	CASSIKAPGLGGRKDNEQFF
NA	TRBJ2-5	TRBV7-2	NA	TGTGCCAGCAGCTTGTCCTCGACTAGGCCCGGGGAGACCCAGTACTTC	CASSLSSTRPGETQYF
TRBD2	TRBJ2-3	TRBV29-1	NA	TGCAGCGTTGGAAGGGCTAGCGGGAGTGACACGCAGTATTTT	CSVGRASGSDTQYF
NA	TRBJ1-5	TRBV30	NA	TGTGCCTGGAGTCCGGACACTAGCAATCAGCCCCAGCATTTT	CAWSPDTSNQPQHF
TRBD1	TRBJ2-3	TRBV27	NA	TGTGCCAGCAGCGGAATCCGACAGGGACCAGATACGCAGTATTTT	CASSGIRQGPDTQYF
NA	TRBJ1-4	TRBV4-1	NA	TGCGCCAGCAGCCAACAGTACCCTGAAAAACTGTTTTTT	CASSQQYPEKLFF